The 26 T cell receptor beta chains given below trace back to one sample, sequenced in a study of human T cells and chemical hapten exposure (dated by TCRdb to the early 2020s). Library method: 5' RACE. This sample was sequenced with an Illumina MiSeq. TCRdb reprocessing: public reads trimmed at Q25 with fastp, clones called with MiXCR, in-frame beta chains kept. One record per CDR3 amino acid sequence lists the most common genes and DNA. The sample includes 110,000 to 150,000 distinct CDR3 sequences, with around 4% observed a single time. Over 1.3% of the sample is taken by the ten largest. Total RNA was isolated from unfractionated whole blood collected in Tempus Blood RNA tubes. Receptor source: a female donor in good health.

Many counts were recorded for this clonotype. The CDR3 DNA reads as TGTGCCAGTAGTCCCGGGACTAGCGGGGGCCTCTCCTACAATGAGCAGTTCTTC. Encoded protein: CASSPGTSGGLSYNEQFF. The chain joins TRBV19 to TRBJ2-1; 14 positions agree with TRBD2. CDR1 LNHDA and CDR2 SQIVND come from the germline V gene (reference sequence). CDR3 length: 18 amino acids. J gave up 0 bases and V 5 bases, and 6 bases lay outside the gene matches.

In its sample, this clonotype was seen many times. The gene calls are TRBV6-2 or TRBV6-3 and TRBJ2-1; either TRBD1 or TRBD2 may supply D (5 bases each). Germline loops: CDR1 MNHEY, CDR2 SVGEGT. V lost 1 base and J lost 7, with 5 bases in between. The CDR3 has 12 residues. The CDR3 DNA reads as TGTGCCAGCAGTTACTGGGGGAATGAGCAGTTCTTC. Protein: CASSYWGNEQFF.

This clonotype has ten or more counts. The J gene is TRBJ2-5, the V gene TRBV30; TRBD2 might be the D (5 bases). The CDR3 sequence is 13 residues long. Looked up from germline, CDR1 is GTSNPN and CDR2 is SVGIG (reference sequence). The V gene lost 2 bases and the J gene lost 2 bases, with 9 bases spanning the gap. The CDR3 is CAWSTQRQETQYF. DNA of the CDR3: TGTGCCTGGAGTACCCAGCGGCAAGAGACCCAGTACTTC.

This clonotype was detected ten times or more. The chain uses TRBV6-2 or TRBV6-3 and TRBJ1-5; maybe TRBD1 (5 bases). Germline CDR1 reads MNHEY; CDR2 reads SVGEGT. V shed 6 bases and J shed 3 bases, with 12 bases lying between them. The CDR3 spans 14 residues. CDR3 bases: TGTGCCAGCAGCCCCCGGGACGACAATCAGCCCCAGCATTTT. Its translation: CASSPRDDNQPQHF.

This clonotype showed up many times. The chain joins TRBV27 to TRBJ1-5, with 7 positions matching TRBD1. From germline, CDR1 is MNHEY and CDR2 SMNVEV (reference sequence). This CDR3 region has 15 residues. V gave up 3 bases and J gave up 4 bases; unmatched junction bases: 6. CDR3 DNA: TGTGCCAGCAGTTTGGAGGGGGCAGAAAATCAGCCCCAGCATTTT. It specifies CASSLEGAENQPQHF.

This clonotype occurred many times. The chain recombines TRBV28 with TRBJ1-1; 8 nucleotides align to TRBD1. Germline-derived CDR1 and CDR2 are MDHEN and SYDVKM. V dropped 3 bases and J dropped 5; count of bases not matched to a gene: 20. The CDR3 runs 19 residues. For the CDR3, the DNA is TGTGCCAGCAGTTTCCTCCGACTCAGGGGGCGGAGGGTTTGGACTGAAGCTTTCTTT. It translates to CASSFLRLRGRRVWTEAFF.

With respect to this clonotype: Just one base apart from a much larger clone, this may be a read error. The rearrangement joins TRBV6-6 to TRBJ2-7, with D tentatively TRBD2 (6 bases). The CDR3 has 14 amino acids. The germline CDR1 and CDR2 sequences are MNHNY and SVGAGI (reference sequence). Trimming took off 6 bases at V and 2 bases at J, with 14 bases between the two ends. DNA for the CDR3: TGTGCCAGCAGGCACGGCGGGGCCCCCTACGAGCAGTACTTC. This sequence encodes CASRHGGAPYEQYF.

This clonotype was observed many times. The chain employs TRBV28 and TRBJ1-2; TRBD1 aligns across 7 bases. Unmatched junction bases numbered 5, after V lost 10 bases and J lost 0 bases. CDR3 length: 13 amino acids. CDR1 MDHEN and CDR2 SYDVKM come from the germline V gene. CDR3 protein: CAIYRGANYGYTF. For the CDR3, the DNA is TGTGCCATCTACAGGGGAGCTAACTATGGCTACACCTTC.

This clonotype was found many times. The chain carries TRBV4-3 and TRBJ2-3; D uncertain. The V gene lost 0 bases and the J gene lost 2 bases, with 6 bases spanning the gap. The CDR3 totals 14 residues. Looked up from germline, CDR1 is LGHNA and CDR2 is YSLEER. CDR3: CASSQDPPTDTQYF. The DNA for the CDR3 is TGCGCCAGCAGCCAAGACCCCCCCACAGATACGCAGTATTTT.

This clonotype came up many times. The chain couples TRBV18 to TRBJ1-6; D gene ambiguous. Germline lookup yields CDR1 KGHSH and CDR2 LQKENI. V lost 2 bases and J 14 bases, leaving 16 bases between the germline ends. CDR3 length: 14 residues. The DNA of the CDR3 is TGTGCCAGCTCACCAGGCAGCCCGTCTAGTACCCTCCACTTT. Its translation is CASSPGSPSSTLHF.

V is TRBV19 and J is TRBJ2-2, with TRBD2 identical over 10 bases. Germline V gene data show CDR1 as LNHDA and CDR2 as SQIVND (reference sequence). There are 15 residues in the CDR3. Unmatched junction bases numbered 5, after V lost 4 bases and J lost 6 bases. The chain's CDR3 is CASSTSGGAAGELFF. Here the CDR3 DNA reads TGTGCCAGTAGTACAAGCGGGGGGGCTGCCGGGGAGCTGTTTTTT. Combining the CDR3 with reference TRBV19 and TRBJ2-2 gives the whole variable domain DGGITQSPKYLFRKEGQNVTLSCEQNLNHDAMYWYRQDPGQGLRLIYYSQIVNDFQKGDIAEGYSVSREKKESFPLTVTSAQKNPTAFYLCASSTSGGAAGELFFGEGSRLTVL.

This clonotype was found many times. The V and J genes are TRBV3-1 and TRBJ2-1; TRBD1 is a possible D gene (6 bases). The V end lost 0 bases, the J end lost 3 bases, and 12 bases lay between the germline ends. The CDR3 contains 16 residues. CDR1 is LGHDT and CDR2 is YNNKEL in the germline V gene (reference sequence). Written as DNA, the CDR3 is TGTGCCAGCAGCCAAGATTTAGGCAGGGGCTACAATGAGCAGTTCTTC. This sequence encodes CASSQDLGRGYNEQFF.

This clonotype was recorded many times. For the CDR3, the DNA is TGTGCCAGCTCCAGTCTAATGAACACTGAAGCTTTCTTT. Amino acids: CASSSLMNTEAFF. The chain uses TRBV18 and TRBJ1-1; unclear D gene. Looked up from germline, CDR1 is KGHSH and CDR2 is LQKENI. The ends were cut back, 6 bases at V and 0 bases at J, with 8 bases in the middle. The CDR3 totals 13 residues.

The V and J genes are TRBV4-3 and TRBJ2-1; 9 bases align to TRBD2. Trimming cost V 0 bases and J 9 bases; bases outside gene matches: 6. The V gene's germline CDR1 is LGHNA and CDR2 YSLEER. The CDR3 has 15 amino acids. The DNA of the CDR3 is TGCGCCAGCAGCCAAGATCGCGGGGGGGTTACTGAGCAGTTCTTC. As protein: CASSQDRGGVTEQFF.

The table lists this clonotype with many counts. The chain has TRBV5-4 and TRBJ2-3, with D uncertain. Germline V gives CDR1 SGHNT, CDR2 YYREEE (reference sequence). V was pared by 0 bases and J by 2 bases, with 22 bases between. The CDR3 has 19 residues. CDR3 coding DNA: TGTGCCAGCAGCTTGGTTCCCCGACAACTGTCCGGGTCCACAGATACGCAGTATTTT. Translated, it gives CASSLVPRQLSGSTDTQYF. Variable domain in full (rest from reference TRBV5-4 and TRBJ2-3): ETGVTQSPTHLIKTRGQQVTLRCSSQSGHNTVSWYQQALGQGPQFIFQYYREEENGRGNFPPRFSGLQFPNYSSELNVNALELDDSALYLCASSLVPRQLSGSTDTQYFGPGTRLTVL.

At least ten counts were recorded for this clonotype. The chain is built from TRBV10-3 and TRBJ2-1; TRBD2 aligns across 11 bases. CDR3 length: 18 residues. Germline lookup yields CDR1 ENHRY and CDR2 SYGVKD. The junction had 15 bases not matched to a gene; V was cut back by 10 bases and J by 1 base. The CDR3 loop is CATRRSSGGNPSYNEQFF. DNA of the CDR3: TGTGCCACCAGGAGATCTAGCGGGGGGAACCCATCCTACAATGAGCAGTTCTTC.

This clonotype was detected many times. The chain joins TRBV6-2 or TRBV6-3 to TRBJ1-1, with D uncertain. Germline CDR1 is MNHEY and CDR2 is SVGEGT. The V end lost 2 bases, the J end lost 1 base, and 8 bases lay between the germline ends. The CDR3 sequence is 14 residues long. The CDR3 DNA is TGTGCCAGCAGTTACCCTCGACAGAACACTGAAGCTTTCTTT. Protein sequence: CASSYPRQNTEAFF.

The sample holds a few counts of this clonotype. The V and J genes are TRBV2 and TRBJ2-4, with 10 bases fitting TRBD1. The CDR3 is made up of 15 amino acids. V dropped 3 bases and J dropped 8; count of bases not matched to a gene: 7. Germline-derived CDR1 and CDR2 are SNHLY and FYNNEI. As DNA, the CDR3 is TGTGCCAGCAGTGATGGACAGGGGGAGATATACATTCAGTACTTC. Translated: CASSDGQGEIYIQYF.

This clonotype came up many times. The chain uses TRBV3-1 and TRBJ2-3; the D gene could be TRBD1 or TRBD2 (5 bases each). Germline values: CDR1 LGHDT, CDR2 YNNKEL (reference sequence). V was clipped by 4 bases and J by 4 bases, with 9 bases between them. The CDR3 sequence is 13 residues long. The chain's CDR3 is CASSRGRPDTQYF. As DNA, the CDR3 is TGTGCCAGCAGCCGGGGACGACCAGATACGCAGTATTTT.

This clonotype was seen many times. J is TRBJ1-5 and V is TRBV4-3; D gene ambiguous. CDR3 size: 15 residues. V lost 1 base to trimming and J lost 0 bases, with 7 bases between them. The germline gives CDR1 LGHNA, CDR2 YSLEER. This CDR3 reads CASSQAHNSNQPQHF. The CDR3 region has the DNA TGCGCCAGCAGCCAAGCCCACAATAGCAATCAGCCCCAGCATTTT.

This clonotype was observed many times. The chain combines TRBV12-3 or TRBV12-4 with TRBJ2-7; tentatively, D is TRBD2 (6 bases). The CDR3 is 14 residues long. Deletions cut 6 bases from V and 2 bases from J, with 14 bases between. The CDR3 sequence: CASRDAGLPYEQYF. The CDR3 nucleotides read TGTGCCAGCAGGGACGCGGGACTGCCCTACGAGCAGTACTTC.

This clonotype was recorded at least ten times. The chain has TRBV29-1 and TRBJ1-1, with 10 bases identical to TRBD1. The germline gives CDR1 SQVTM, CDR2 ANQGSEA. The CDR3 extends over 13 amino acids. V trimming: 5 bases; J trimming: 2 bases; junction bases outside the gene matches: 2. In DNA form, the CDR3 reads TGCAGCGTTACGACAGGGGGCAACACTGAAGCTTTCTTT. Protein product: CSVTTGGNTEAFF. The whole variable domain, remainder taken from reference TRBV29-1 and TRBJ1-1, is SAVISQKPSRDICQRGTSLTIQCQVDSQVTMMFWYRQQPGQSLTLIATANQGSEATYESGFVIDKFPISRPNLTFSTLTVSNMSPEDSSIYLCSVTTGGNTEAFFGQGTRLTVV.

The sample holds many counts of this clonotype. The chain is built from TRBV28 and TRBJ2-1; possible D gene TRBD1, 6 bases. Germline loops: CDR1 MDHEN, CDR2 SYDVKM. The CDR3 contains 15 residues. Between the trimmed V and J ends, which lost 2 bases and 8 bases, there was a span of 16 bases. Here the CDR3 DNA reads TGTGCCAGCAGTTTAATTGGGGGCCGTGGCGATGAGCAGTTCTTC. Its protein product is CASSLIGGRGDEQFF.

This clonotype was detected a few times. This chain connects TRBV4-1 to TRBJ2-4; TRBD2 agrees at 9 bases. V shed 0 bases, J shed 2 bases, and the junction held 5 bases outside the gene matches. The CDR3 is made up of 17 amino acids. CDR1 and CDR2 (germline): MGHRA, YSYEKL. CDR3 bases: TGCGCCAGCAGCCAAGATCCCGGACTAGCGTCCAAAAACATTCAGTACTTC. Translating gives CASSQDPGLASKNIQYF.

This clonotype has at least ten counts. This rearrangement joins TRBV12-3 or TRBV12-4 to TRBJ2-3; 11 nucleotides align to TRBD2. J was trimmed by 0 bases and V by 3 bases; bases with no gene match: 8. The length of the CDR3 is 18 residues. CDR3 sequence: CASSFRLAGGTSTDTQYF. DNA for the CDR3: TGTGCCAGCAGTTTTCGGCTAGCGGGGGGAACTAGCACAGATACGCAGTATTTT.

The chain recombines TRBV20-1 with TRBJ2-7; 10 positions agree with TRBD1. Germline CDR1 reads DFQATT; CDR2 reads SNEGSKA (reference sequence). Unmatched junction bases numbered 16, after V lost 0 bases and J lost 5 bases. This CDR3 has 18 residues. The CDR3 nucleotides are TGCAGTGCTAGAGATGCTGCTCGACCGGGACAGGGGTTGGACGAGCAGTACTTC. As protein: CSARDAARPGQGLDEQYF.